This T cell receptor (beta chain) comes out of a study of human T cells and chemical hapten exposure. At the level of the study: Patch tests of 0.01% DPC on the upper back were read at 6 days. The variation in per-sample TCR yields arose mainly from small differences in pooled library volumes.

The library labeled individual cDNA molecules by adding unique molecular identifiers to them. MiXCR, run by TCRdb on the RACE reads, gives a single entry per CDR3 protein. This table holds some 89,000 distinct CDR3 sequences, 25% to 35% found once. To note about this clonotype: Its matching antigen is unknown.

This CDR3 spans 15 amino acids. The V and J ends lost 3 bases and 5 bases respectively, with 13 bases between them. The germline V gene has CDR1 LGHDT and CDR2 YNNKEL (reference sequence). Overall study results and limits: Counts of expanded TCRs at PT1 were positively correlated with patch test score.

Time point reported: patch test 3, about 24 weeks after DPC sensitization. This sample's treatment: therapeutic diphenylcyclopropenone sensitization with weekly scalp DPC. The input for sequencing was whole blood, taken in connection with sensitization to the hapten diphenylcyclopropenone (DPC). V gene TRBV3-1 combines with J gene TRBJ2-2; possibly TRBD2 for D (5 bases). The clonotype comes from a man aged 40-49 years with alopecia areata. Some clones in this sample may be carry-over from other donors' samples. The DNA for the CDR3 is TGTGCCAGCAGCCATAGCGACCTAAGAACCGGGGAGCTGTTTTTT. This encodes CASSHSDLRTGELFF.